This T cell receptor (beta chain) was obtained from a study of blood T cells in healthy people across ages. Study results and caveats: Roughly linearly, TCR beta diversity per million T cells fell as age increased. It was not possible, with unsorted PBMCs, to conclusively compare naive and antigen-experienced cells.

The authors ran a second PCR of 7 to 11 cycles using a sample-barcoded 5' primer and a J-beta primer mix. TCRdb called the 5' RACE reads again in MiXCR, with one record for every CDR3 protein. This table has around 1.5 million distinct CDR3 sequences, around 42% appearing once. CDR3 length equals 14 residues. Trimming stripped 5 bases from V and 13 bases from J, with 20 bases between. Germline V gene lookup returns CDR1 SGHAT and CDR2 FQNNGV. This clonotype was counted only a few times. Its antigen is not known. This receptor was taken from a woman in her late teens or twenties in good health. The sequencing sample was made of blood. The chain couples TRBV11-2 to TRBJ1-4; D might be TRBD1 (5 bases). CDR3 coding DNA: TGTGCCAGCAGCCAGATAGCCCCCCGGGGGGGACTGTTTTTT. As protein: CASSQIAPRGGLFF.